This TCR beta chain was sequenced for a study of post-analysis software for immune sequencing data (dated by TCRdb to about 2015). Describing the broader study: Relapsing-remitting, secondary progressive and progressive-relapsing multiple sclerosis were recorded as disease courses, and subtype annotation was lacking for some patients. The patient repertoires were set against around ten previously published healthy control repertoires from donors whose ages ranged from roughly 6 to 27 years. A subset of samples was prepared in parallel using single-end sample barcoding, then pooled and co-amplified after Illumina adapter ligation. What the authors observed across the whole study: Patients showed significantly higher frequencies than controls for a handful of TRBV segments, among them TRBV5-6, TRBV5-1 and TRBV20-1. Direct clustering with F measure revealed strong co-clustering of samples prepared in the same batch, which led to a batch-effect correction. Multiple sclerosis patients had significantly lower normalized Chao1 diversity than controls, a result that suggests substantial peripheral T-cell clonal expansion. The control group was slightly older than the multiple sclerosis patient group.

To demonstrate the VDJtools post-analysis software, the study profiled TCR beta repertoires from the peripheral blood of about a dozen young patients with multiple sclerosis. The patients with multiple sclerosis were children and adolescents between roughly 6 and 15 years of age. The method was PCR. TCRdb names Illumina HiSeq 2500 as the instrument used. To reduce PCR and sequencing biases, unique molecular identifiers were built into the TCR beta cDNA libraries. Approximately 500,000 cDNA molecules were obtained per 1 to 10 million input T cells, so each molecule approximated one T cell. The same protocol used for the earlier healthy control dataset was applied to prepare and sequence the patient libraries. Samples belonging to the same batch were prepared together, multiplexed and sequenced on a shared HiSeq lane. As for how the authors treated the data: Raw barcoded reads were processed with MIGEC, discarding single-read molecular identifier groups before consensus assembly and CDR3 extraction. Clonotype tables were post-analysed with VDJtools, and diversity was normalized by down-sampling all datasets to the smallest sample size. In repertoire overlap clustering, CDR3 amino acid sequences, but not nucleotide sequences, were matched to correct batch-related cross-sample contamination. Clones were called with MiXCR by TCRdb after fastp trimmed the public reads at Q25, and only in-frame beta chains were retained. Every distinct CDR3 protein forms one entry, paired with its most common genes and DNA. V and J calls and clone size were set by TCRdb, not the authors. Counted in this sample were about 680,000 distinct CDR3 sequences; 59% of them appeared once. Clones ranked in the top ten supply roughly 10% of the sample.

Concerning this clonotype: Its antigen specificity is not known. The input lacks base qualities; no much larger clone sits a single base away.

CDR3 length: 14 amino acids, cysteine to phenylalanine. Only the CDR3 part of the read is kept: 42 bases, read in frame from the first base. V trim: 8 bases; J trim: 3 bases; unmatched bases: 6. Sequences MNHNS (CDR1) and SASEGT (CDR2) are obtained from the germline V gene. This clonotype originated in a girl aged 2-10 years with multiple sclerosis. The sequenced sample was blood. The sequence links TRBV6-1 to TRBJ2-5; the central 10 bases match TRBD2. In nucleotide form, the sequence is TGTGCCAGCTTAGCGGGGGGCATCAAAGAGACCCAGTACTTC. It translates to CASLAGGIKETQYF.